This passage covers 17 T cell receptor beta chains from one sample sequenced in a study of T cell responses to AZD1222 COVID-19 vaccine. Clones were read by immunoSEQ multiplex PCR, and TCRdb kept only the in-frame ones, dropping some. The sample carries around 100,000 clones, approximately 90% recorded once. The specimen comprised peripheral blood, sampled on day 0 of AZD1222 vaccination. The receptors were gathered from an adult in good health.

The chain links TRBV7-2 to TRBJ1-4; a possible D gene is TRBD1 (5 bases). This CDR3 region has 16 residues. The V gene's germline CDR1 is SGHTA and CDR2 FQGNSA. V gave up 5 bases and J gave up 1 base, with 14 bases separating them. The CDR3 nucleotides read TGTGCCAGCAGCCTACAGGTTCTTGAAACTAATGAAAAACTGTTTTTT. It encodes CASSLQVLETNEKLFF.

The V call is TRBV4-2, the J call TRBJ1-2; D gene ambiguous. V was pared by 4 bases and J by 9 bases, with 12 bases between. This CDR3 is 12 amino acids long. The germline gives CDR1 LGHNA, CDR2 YNFKEQ. CDR3 residues: CASSPPGGSYTF. CDR3 coding DNA: TGTGCCAGCAGCCCCCCTGGAGGCAGCTACACCTTC.

The genes are TRBV7-3 and TRBJ2-1, with D possibly TRBD1 on 6 matching bases. The CDR3 is made up of 17 amino acids. Trimming cost V 5 bases and J 7 bases, with 24 bases left between them. CDR1 is SGHTA and CDR2 is FQGTGA in the germline V gene. Written as DNA, the CDR3 is TGTGCCAGCAGCCCCATGGGAAGGGGGACGGTCGGGAATGAGCAGTTCTTC. Residues: CASSPMGRGTVGNEQFF.

In this sample, this clone turned up once. The chain uses TRBV28 and TRBJ1-2, with D possibly being TRBD1 (5 bases). Trimming took off 1 base at V and 9 bases at J, with 9 bases between the two ends. This CDR3 has 12 residues. The germline CDR1 and CDR2 sequences are MDHEN and SYDVKM. CDR3 loop: CASSLYRQSYTF. For the CDR3, the DNA is TGTGCCAGCAGTTTATACAGGCAGAGCTACACCTTC.

The chain employs TRBV9 and TRBJ2-4, with TRBD1 identical over 8 bases. V shed 4 bases and J 9 bases; nucleotides not matched to a gene: 9. Germline CDR1 is SGDLS and CDR2 is YYNGEE. This CDR3 contains 14 residues. CDR3 nucleotide sequence: TGTGCCAGCAGCATGGGACAGGATGTCGGCATTCAGTACTTC. Translation: CASSMGQDVGIQYF. The entire variable domain, with the rest obtained from reference TRBV9 and TRBJ2-4, is as follows: DSGVTQTPKHLITATGQRVTLRCSPRSGDLSVYWYQQSLDQGLQFLIQYYNGEERAKGNILERFSAQQFPDLHSELNLSSLELGDSALYFCASSMGQDVGIQYFGAGTRLSVL.

The chain couples TRBV6-2 or TRBV6-3 to TRBJ1-6; 8 nucleotides align to TRBD1. From germline, CDR1 is MNHEY and CDR2 SVGEGT. The CDR3 has 15 residues. J lost 7 bases, V lost 5 bases, and 7 bases had no gene match. CDR3: CASSDRTGTNSPLHF. The CDR3 DNA sequence: TGTGCCAGCAGTGACCGGACAGGGACCAATTCACCCCTCCACTTT.

The chain combines TRBV5-4 with TRBJ2-6, with D perhaps matching TRBD1 (6 bases). The CDR3 covers 19 residues. V lost 6 bases to trimming and J lost 0 bases, with 22 bases between them. Germline CDR1 reads SGHNT; CDR2 reads YYREEE (reference sequence). CDR3 DNA sequence: TGTGCCAGCAACTTTGGCGGTGGGGGCCCCAGCTCTGGGGCCAACGTCCTGACTTTC. Protein: CASNFGGGGPSSGANVLTF.

This sequence joins TRBV6-5 and TRBJ2-2; 10 positions match TRBD1. Germline V gene data show CDR1 as MNHEY and CDR2 as SVGAGI. The CDR3 length is 15 residues. V trimming: 6 bases; J trimming: 4 bases; junction bases outside the gene matches: 5. The CDR3 DNA reads as TGTGCCAGCAGCCGACAGGGGGCGCGCACCGGGGAGCTGTTTTTT. The encoded protein is CASSRQGARTGELFF.

This clone is categorized as medium-sized (0.01 to 0.1%). This rearrangement joins TRBV27 to TRBJ2-7, with D tentatively TRBD1 or TRBD2 (5 bases each). V was clipped by 5 bases and J by 9 bases, with 20 bases between them. The CDR3 consists of 14 residues. Germline loops: CDR1 MNHEY, CDR2 SMNVEV (reference sequence). The chain's CDR3 is CASSPAGTTRGQYF. Written as DNA, the CDR3 is TGTGCCAGCAGTCCTGCCGGGACGACACGAGGGCAGTACTTC.

The V and J genes are TRBV7-3 and TRBJ2-3; D is unclear. CDR1 is SGHTA, CDR2 FQGTGA, per germline. V gave up 0 bases and J gave up 1 base, with 2 bases separating them. The CDR3 totals 13 residues. This CDR3 is CASSLTGTDTQYF. CDR3 coding DNA: TGTGCCAGCAGCTTAACCGGCACAGATACGCAGTATTTT.

This clone was recorded once. CDR3: CASSLGGGSEQFF. The CDR3 region has the DNA TGTGCCAGCAGTCTAGGTGGCGGGAGTGAGCAGTTCTTC. The V call is TRBV27, the J call TRBJ2-1; TRBD2 agrees at 7 bases. Looked up from germline, CDR1 is MNHEY and CDR2 is SMNVEV (reference sequence). The junction had 7 bases not matched to a gene; V was cut back by 5 bases and J by 9 bases. The CDR3 is 13 residues long.

This clone was recorded only once. V is TRBV19 and J is TRBJ1-6; possible D gene TRBD1, 6 bases. The CDR3 is 11 residues long. The V and J ends lost 8 bases and 12 bases respectively, with 11 bases between them. CDR1 and CDR2 from the germline V gene are LNHDA and SQIVND (reference sequence). CDR3 loop: CASAKGGPLHF. The CDR3 bases are TGTGCCAGTGCTAAGGGGGGACCCCTCCACTTT.

This clone appeared a few times. The V call is TRBV27, the J call TRBJ2-1; TRBD1 matches at 11 bases. Unmatched junction bases numbered 9, after V lost 5 bases and J lost 9 bases. Germline lookup yields CDR1 MNHEY and CDR2 SMNVEV (reference sequence). The CDR3 is 15 residues long. CDR3 amino acids: CASSEDRGHIPEQFF. The CDR3 DNA follows: TGTGCCAGCAGTGAGGACAGGGGGCACATTCCTGAGCAGTTCTTC.

This clone appeared a few times. The chain carries TRBV19 and TRBJ1-5, with D unresolved. Deletions cut 6 bases from V and 5 bases from J, with 11 bases between. The V gene's germline CDR1 is LNHDA and CDR2 SQIVND (reference sequence). There are 13 residues in the CDR3. CDR3 DNA: TGTGCCAGTAGCCAATACACATATCAGCCCCAGCATTTT. This gives the protein CASSQYTYQPQHF.

V is TRBV2 and J is TRBJ1-4; perhaps TRBD1 as D (6 bases). From germline, CDR1 is SNHLY and CDR2 FYNNEI. There are 14 residues in the CDR3. The V end lost 3 bases, the J end lost 8 bases, and 13 bases lay between the germline ends. The CDR3 nucleotides are TGTGCCAGCAGTGAGGGGGGACATTCCGAAAAACTGTTTTTT. This sequence encodes CASSEGGHSEKLFF.

The chain combines TRBV4-3 with TRBJ1-1, with a possible D match to TRBD1 (6 bases). Trimming left V 0 bases short and J 8 bases short, with 16 bases between. The CDR3 is made up of 15 amino acids. Germline assignment: CDR1 LGHNA and CDR2 YSLEER. The CDR3 is CASSQDAKGGTEAFF. For the CDR3, the DNA is TGCGCCAGCAGCCAAGACGCGAAGGGGGGGACCGAAGCTTTCTTT.

The gene calls are TRBV7-2 and TRBJ2-6, with a weak D call TRBD2 (6 bases). Germline V gene sequence: CDR1 SGHTA, CDR2 FQGNSA. The CDR3 extends over 15 amino acids. V lost 4 bases and J 4 bases, leaving 11 bases between the germline ends. The CDR3 DNA reads as TGTGCCAGCAGCTCGGGGGTTTCGGGGGCCAACGTCCTGACTTTC. Protein sequence: CASSSGVSGANVLTF.